This is a list of T cell receptor beta chains from one sample in a study of technical replicates of blood from a handful of donors. The method was immunoSEQ multiplex PCR; TCRdb's version includes in-frame clones alone and lacks a portion of them. The repertoire includes around 70,000 clones, approximately 95% of them detected once, and more than 0.2% sits in the top ten. Sequencing was done on a sample of T cells isolated from PBMCs. These receptors were collected from a human donor in good health. The CDR3 runs from the conserved cysteine through the conserved F or W. A D gene is named only where the DNA matches it firmly. Expanded clones are given a class, and other clones once, few, many or no size at all.

TGTGCCAGCAGTGAAGGGCGGACTAGCGGGAGGGCTACCTCCTACTACGAGCAGTACTTC,CASSEGRTSGRATSYYEQYF,TRBD2,20,NA,TRBJ2-7,TRBV2
TGTGCCAGCAGCCCGCTGGTGCGGGGCCTAGGAAACGAGCAGTACTTC,CASSPLVRGLGNEQYF,NA,16,once,TRBJ2-7,TRBV7-8
TGTGCCAGCAGTTCCCCACAGGGGGTGCGCGGCTACACCTTC,CASSSPQGVRGYTF,TRBD1,14,NA,TRBJ1-2,TRBV28
TGTGCCAGCCGCTACAGGGGATCCTACGAGCAGTACTTC,CASRYRGSYEQYF,TRBD1,13,NA,TRBJ2-7,TRBV25-1
TGTGCCAGCAGTTTATCTAAGGGGTTATATGGCTACACCTTC,CASSLSKGLYGYTF,NA,14,NA,TRBJ1-2,TRBV27
TGTGCCACCAGCAGGGCTAGCGGGAGGCCTCGCACCTACTACGAGCAGTACTTC,CATSRASGRPRTYYEQYF,TRBD2,18,NA,TRBJ2-7,TRBV15
TGTGCCAGCAGCTTGGGACAGCTTTTCTTTTACAATGAGCAGTTCTTC,CASSLGQLFFYNEQFF,TRBD1,16,NA,TRBJ2-1,TRBV11-2
TGCGCCAGCAGTGAGCAGGCAGATACGCAGTATTTT,CASSEQADTQYF,NA,12,NA,TRBJ2-3,TRBV10-1
TGTGCCAGTAGTATAGGGCTAGCGGGAAACAATGAGCAGTTCTTC,CASSIGLAGNNEQFF,TRBD2,15,NA,TRBJ2-1,TRBV19
TGTGCCAGCACAGGGACTCATCAGCCCCAGCATTTT,CASTGTHQPQHF,NA,12,NA,TRBJ1-5,TRBV28
TGCGCCAGCAGCTTCTCGGAGGATAAGAGCTCCTACGAGCAGTACTTC,CASSFSEDKSSYEQYF,NA,16,NA,TRBJ2-7,TRBV5-1
TGTGCCAGCAGCTTAGAGGGGGACAGACAACAAGAGACCCAGTACTTC,CASSLEGDRQQETQYF,TRBD1,16,NA,TRBJ2-5,TRBV11-3
TGTGCCAGCAGCTTAGCGCCTAGAGGAATGGCGGGAGGGGGAGAGACCCAGTACTTC,CASSLAPRGMAGGGETQYF,TRBD2,19,NA,TRBJ2-5,TRBV7-8
TGTGCCAGCAGCTTAGATAACCGGGAGCCCGACTCTGGGGCCAACGTCCTGACTTTC,CASSLDNREPDSGANVLTF,NA,19,NA,TRBJ2-6,TRBV5-6
TGTGCCAGCAGCTTAGCCCTCGACTTCGGGACAGTCGAGGGCACTGAAGCTTTCTTT,CASSLALDFGTVEGTEAFF,TRBD1,19,NA,TRBJ1-1,TRBV7-9
TGTGCCAGCAGCCCCGGGACTAGCGGGGACCAACCTGAGCAGTTCTTC,CASSPGTSGDQPEQFF,TRBD2,16,NA,TRBJ2-1,TRBV11-3
TGTGCCAGCAGACCCCGCCCGGGACAGGGGGGCTCCTACGAGCAGTACTTC,CASRPRPGQGGSYEQYF,TRBD1,17,NA,TRBJ2-7,TRBV7-6
TGTGCCAGTAGTCTGACTAGCGGGAGCCTACAAGAGACCCAGTACTTC,CASSLTSGSLQETQYF,TRBD2,16,NA,TRBJ2-5,TRBV19
TGTGCCAGCAGCACCAGCGGTTCTAGCACAGATACGCAGTATTTT,CASSTSGSSTDTQYF,NA,15,NA,TRBJ2-3,TRBV11-2
TGTGCCACCACACGGAGGGGGCAAGAAGAGACCCAGTACTTC,CATTRRGQEETQYF,NA,14,NA,TRBJ2-5,TRBV6-5
TGTGCCAGTAGTGTGACAGTTCAGCCCCAGCATTTT,CASSVTVQPQHF,NA,12,NA,TRBJ1-5,TRBV19
TGCGCCAGCAGCCACTCATTCGCGGGGTTTAACGAGCAGTACTTC,CASSHSFAGFNEQYF,NA,15,few,TRBJ2-7,TRBV4-1
TGCGCCAGCAGCCACGGTCCGGGACAGGGAGGGACGCAGTATTTT,CASSHGPGQGGTQYF,TRBD1,15,NA,TRBJ2-3,TRBV4-1
TGTGCCAGTAGTGCGGGCGGCGGGGGCCCCTACGAGCAGTACTTC,CASSAGGGGPYEQYF,NA,15,NA,TRBJ2-7,TRBV19
TGTGCCAGCAAGGGGACTACCCTCGACAATGAGCAGTTCTTC,CASKGTTLDNEQFF,TRBD2,14,NA,TRBJ2-1,TRBV28
TGTGCCAGCAGTTTAGGCGGGGCTTCGGGAGCTTTCTTT,CASSLGGASGAFF,NA,13,NA,TRBJ1-1,TRBV28
TGTGCCATCAGTGAGTCCAAAGGGGCCCTCGAGCCCCAGCATTTT,CAISESKGALEPQHF,NA,15,NA,TRBJ1-5,TRBV10-3
TGTGCCAGCAGCCCTCCGAGAGACACCTACGAGCAGTACTTC,CASSPPRDTYEQYF,NA,14,NA,TRBJ2-7,TRBV6-5
TGCGCCAGCAGCTTGGGGACTAGCGTCTCCTACGAGCAGTACTTC,CASSLGTSVSYEQYF,TRBD2,15,NA,TRBJ2-7,TRBV5-1
TGTGCCAGCAGTGACTCCTCCCTCACAGATACGCAGTATTTT,CASSDSSLTDTQYF,NA,14,NA,TRBJ2-3,TRBV25-1
TGTGCCAGCAGTTTAGGGGGGGGGCTAGGAGAGCAGTACTTC,CASSLGGGLGEQYF,NA,14,NA,TRBJ2-7,TRBV28
TGTGCCTGGAGTGAATACAGGGGGCCGGATGAAAAACTGTTTTTT,CAWSEYRGPDEKLFF,TRBD1,15,NA,TRBJ1-4,TRBV30
TGTGCCAGCAGTCCAGCGGGGGTGGATCAGCCCCAGCATTTT,CASSPAGVDQPQHF,NA,14,NA,TRBJ1-5,TRBV28